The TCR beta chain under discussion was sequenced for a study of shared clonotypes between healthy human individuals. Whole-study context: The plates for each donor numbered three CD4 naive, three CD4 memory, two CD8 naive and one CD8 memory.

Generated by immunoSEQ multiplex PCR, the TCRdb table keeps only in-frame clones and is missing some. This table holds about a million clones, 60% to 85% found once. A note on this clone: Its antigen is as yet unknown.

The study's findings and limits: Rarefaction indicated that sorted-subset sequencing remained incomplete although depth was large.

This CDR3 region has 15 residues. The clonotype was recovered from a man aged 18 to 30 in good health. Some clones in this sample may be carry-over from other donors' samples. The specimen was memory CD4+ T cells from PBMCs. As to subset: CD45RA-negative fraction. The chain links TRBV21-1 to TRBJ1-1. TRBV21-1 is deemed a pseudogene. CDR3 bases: TGTGCCAGCAGCAAAGAACCATATAGCTACACTGAAGCTTTCTTT. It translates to CASSKEPYSYTEAFF.